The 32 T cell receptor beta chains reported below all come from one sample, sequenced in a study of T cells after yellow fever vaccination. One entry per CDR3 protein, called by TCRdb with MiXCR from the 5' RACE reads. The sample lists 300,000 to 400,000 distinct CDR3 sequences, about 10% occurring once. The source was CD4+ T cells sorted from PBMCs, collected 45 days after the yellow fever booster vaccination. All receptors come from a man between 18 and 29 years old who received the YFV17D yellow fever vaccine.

The chain's CDR3 is CASSQAGGRQNTEAFF. CDR3 DNA: TGTGCCAGCAGCCAAGCGGGCGGCAGGCAGAACACTGAAGCTTTCTTT. The V call is TRBV14, the J call TRBJ1-1; D is unresolved. The germline V gene has CDR1 SGHDN and CDR2 FVKESK. CDR3 length equals 16 residues. V lost 1 base and J 1 base, leaving 13 bases between the germline ends.

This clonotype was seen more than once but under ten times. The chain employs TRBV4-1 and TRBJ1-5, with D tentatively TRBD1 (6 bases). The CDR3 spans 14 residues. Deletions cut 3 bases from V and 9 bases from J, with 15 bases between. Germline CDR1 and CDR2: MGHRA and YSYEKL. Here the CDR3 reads CASSQMAWGRPQHF. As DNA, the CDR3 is TGCGCCAGCAGCCAGATGGCCTGGGGGCGGCCCCAGCATTTT.

CDR3 residues: CSATPTVAGGRYNEQFF. The CDR3 DNA reads as TGCAGTGCTACCCCGACGGTAGCGGGGGGGCGCTACAATGAGCAGTTCTTC. The rearrangement uses TRBV20-1 and TRBJ2-1; 11 nucleotides line up with TRBD2. This CDR3 spans 17 amino acids. Trimming cost V 4 bases and J 3 bases; bases outside gene matches: 11. Germline CDR1 is DFQATT and CDR2 is SNEGSKA (reference sequence).

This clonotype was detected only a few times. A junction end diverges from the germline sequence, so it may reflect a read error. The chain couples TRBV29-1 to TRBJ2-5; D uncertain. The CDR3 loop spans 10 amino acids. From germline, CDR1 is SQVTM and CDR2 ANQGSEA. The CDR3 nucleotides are TGCAGCGCTGAACAAGAGACCCAGTACTTC. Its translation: CSAEQETQYF. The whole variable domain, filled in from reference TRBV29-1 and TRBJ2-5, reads SAVISQKPSRDICQRGTSLTIQCQVDSQVTMMFWYRQQPGQSLTLIATANQGSEATYESGFVIDKFPISRPNLTFSTLTVSNMSPEDSSIYLCSAEQETQYFGPGTRLLVL.

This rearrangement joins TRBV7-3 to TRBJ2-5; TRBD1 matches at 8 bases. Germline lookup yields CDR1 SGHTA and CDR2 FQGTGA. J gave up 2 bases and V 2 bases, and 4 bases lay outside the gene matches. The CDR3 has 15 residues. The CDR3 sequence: CASSLATGVQETQYF. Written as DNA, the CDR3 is TGTGCCAGCAGCTTAGCGACAGGGGTTCAAGAGACCCAGTACTTC.

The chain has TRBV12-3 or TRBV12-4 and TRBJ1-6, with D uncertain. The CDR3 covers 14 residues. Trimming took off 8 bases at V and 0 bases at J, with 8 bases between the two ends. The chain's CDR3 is CASGPGSYNSPLHF. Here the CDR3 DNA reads TGTGCCAGCGGTCCCGGCTCCTATAATTCACCCCTCCACTTT.

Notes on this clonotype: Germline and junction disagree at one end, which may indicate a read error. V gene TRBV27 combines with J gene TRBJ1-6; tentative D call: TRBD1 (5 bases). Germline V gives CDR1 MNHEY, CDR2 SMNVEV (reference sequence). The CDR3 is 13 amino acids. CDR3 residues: CASSLYPRAPLHF. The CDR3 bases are TGTGCCAGCAGCTTATATCCCAGGGCACCCCTCCACTTT.

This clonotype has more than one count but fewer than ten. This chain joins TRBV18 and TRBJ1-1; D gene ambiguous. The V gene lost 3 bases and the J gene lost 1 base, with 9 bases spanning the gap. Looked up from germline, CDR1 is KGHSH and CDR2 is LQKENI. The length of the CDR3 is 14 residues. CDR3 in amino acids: CASSPREANTEAFF. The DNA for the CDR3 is TGTGCCAGCTCACCGCGGGAGGCGAACACTGAAGCTTTCTTT.

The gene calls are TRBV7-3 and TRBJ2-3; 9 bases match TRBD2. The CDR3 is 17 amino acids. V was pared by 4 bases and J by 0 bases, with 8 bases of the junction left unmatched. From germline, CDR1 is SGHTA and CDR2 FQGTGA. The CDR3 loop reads CASSSHLTSGSTDTQYF. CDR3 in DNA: TGTGCCAGCAGCTCCCATCTGACTAGCGGAAGCACAGATACGCAGTATTTT.

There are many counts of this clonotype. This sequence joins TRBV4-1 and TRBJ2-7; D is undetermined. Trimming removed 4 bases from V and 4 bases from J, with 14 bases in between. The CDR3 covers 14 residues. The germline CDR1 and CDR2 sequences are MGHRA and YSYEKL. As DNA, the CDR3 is TGCGCCAGCAGCCGGGAAGGGATCGGATACGAGCAGTACTTC. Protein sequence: CASSREGIGYEQYF.

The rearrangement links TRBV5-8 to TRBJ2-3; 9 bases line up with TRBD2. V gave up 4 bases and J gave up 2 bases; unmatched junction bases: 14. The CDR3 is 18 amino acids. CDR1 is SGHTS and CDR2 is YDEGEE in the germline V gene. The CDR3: CASSPWWRGGDDTDTQYF. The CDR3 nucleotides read TGTGCCAGCAGCCCATGGTGGCGGGGGGGCGACGACACAGATACGCAGTATTTT.

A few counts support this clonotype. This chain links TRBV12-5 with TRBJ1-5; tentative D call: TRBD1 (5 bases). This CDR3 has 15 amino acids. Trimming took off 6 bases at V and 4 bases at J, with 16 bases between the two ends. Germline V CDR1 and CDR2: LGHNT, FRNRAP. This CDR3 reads CASGTGTPRNQPQHF. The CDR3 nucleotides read TGTGCTAGTGGGACTGGGACTCCTAGGAATCAGCCCCAGCATTTT.

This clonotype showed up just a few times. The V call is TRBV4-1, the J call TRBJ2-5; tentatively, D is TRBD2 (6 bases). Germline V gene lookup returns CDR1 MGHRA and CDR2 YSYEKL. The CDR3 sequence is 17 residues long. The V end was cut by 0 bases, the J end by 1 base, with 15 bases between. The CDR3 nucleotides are TGCGCCAGCAGCCAAGATCGGCTAGCGATTATCCAAGAGACCCAGTACTTC. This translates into CASSQDRLAIIQETQYF.

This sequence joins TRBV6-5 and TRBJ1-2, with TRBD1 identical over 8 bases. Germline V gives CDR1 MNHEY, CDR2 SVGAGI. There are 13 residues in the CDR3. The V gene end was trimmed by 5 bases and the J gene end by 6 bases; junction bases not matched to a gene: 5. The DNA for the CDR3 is TGTGCCAGCAGTACACAGGGGGTGAATGGCTACACCTTC. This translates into CASSTQGVNGYTF.

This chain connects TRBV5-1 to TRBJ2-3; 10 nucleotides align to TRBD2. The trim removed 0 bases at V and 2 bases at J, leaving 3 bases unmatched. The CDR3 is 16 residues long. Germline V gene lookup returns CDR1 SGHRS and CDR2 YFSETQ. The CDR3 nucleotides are TGCGCCAGCAGCTTGGGTACTAGCGGGGACACAGATACGCAGTATTTT. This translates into CASSLGTSGDTDTQYF. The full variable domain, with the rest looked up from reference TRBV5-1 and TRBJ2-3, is KAGVTQTPRYLIKTRGQQVTLSCSPISGHRSVSWYQQTPGQGLQFLFEYFSETQRNKGNFPGRFSGRQFSNSRSEMNVSTLELGDSALYLCASSLGTSGDTDTQYFGPGTRLTVL.

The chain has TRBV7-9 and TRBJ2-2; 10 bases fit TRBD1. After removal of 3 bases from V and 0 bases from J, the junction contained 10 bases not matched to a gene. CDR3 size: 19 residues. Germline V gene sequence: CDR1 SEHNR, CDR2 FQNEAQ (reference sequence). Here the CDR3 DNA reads TGTGCCAGCAGCTTGGGCTGGGGACAGGGGACTCCGAACACCGGGGAGCTGTTTTTT. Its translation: CASSLGWGQGTPNTGELFF.

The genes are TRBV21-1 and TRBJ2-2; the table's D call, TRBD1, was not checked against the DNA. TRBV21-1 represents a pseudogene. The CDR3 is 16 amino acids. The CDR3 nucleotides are TGTGCCAGCAGCCACCGGGGGGACAGGAGTGAGGGGGAGCTGTTTTTT. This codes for CASSHRGDRSEGELFF.

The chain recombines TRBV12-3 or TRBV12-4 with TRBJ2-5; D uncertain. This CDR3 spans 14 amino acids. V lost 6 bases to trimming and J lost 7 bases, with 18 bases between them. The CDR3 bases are TGTGCCAGCAGCAAACTTTTCCCCCCTGGGACCCAGTACTTC. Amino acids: CASSKLFPPGTQYF.

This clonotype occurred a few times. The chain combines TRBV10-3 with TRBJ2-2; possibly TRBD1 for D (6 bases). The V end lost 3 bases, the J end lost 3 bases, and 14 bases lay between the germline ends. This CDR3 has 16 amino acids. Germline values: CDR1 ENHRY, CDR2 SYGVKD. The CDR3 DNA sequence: TGTGCCATCAGTGATCTGAACAGGGTCGACACCGGGGAGCTGTTTTTT. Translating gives CAISDLNRVDTGELFF.

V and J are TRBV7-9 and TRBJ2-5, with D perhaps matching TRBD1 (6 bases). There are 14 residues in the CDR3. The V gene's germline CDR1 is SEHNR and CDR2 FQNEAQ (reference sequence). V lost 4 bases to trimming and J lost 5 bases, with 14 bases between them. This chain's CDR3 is CASSSTGSRETQYF. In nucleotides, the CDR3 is TGTGCCAGCAGCTCTACAGGGTCGCGGGAGACCCAGTACTTC. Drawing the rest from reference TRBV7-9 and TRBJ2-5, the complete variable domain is DTGVSQNPRHKITKRGQNVTFRCDPISEHNRLYWYRQTLGQGPEFLTYFQNEAQLEKSRLLSDRFSAERPKGSFSTLEIQRTEQGDSAMYLCASSSTGSRETQYFGPGTRLLVL.

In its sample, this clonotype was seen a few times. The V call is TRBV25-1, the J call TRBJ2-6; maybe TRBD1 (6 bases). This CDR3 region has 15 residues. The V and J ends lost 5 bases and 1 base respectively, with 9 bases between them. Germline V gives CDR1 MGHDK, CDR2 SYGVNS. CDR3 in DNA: TGTGCCAGCAGTACCCAGGGGTCTGGGGCCAACGTCCTGACTTTC. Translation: CASSTQGSGANVLTF.

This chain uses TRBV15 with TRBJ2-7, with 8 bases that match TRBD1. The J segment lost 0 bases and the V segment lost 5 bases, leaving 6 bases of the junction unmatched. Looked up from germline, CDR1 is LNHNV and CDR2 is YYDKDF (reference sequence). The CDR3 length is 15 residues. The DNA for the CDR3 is TGTGCCACCAGCGGAAACAGGGGGAGCTCCTACGAGCAGTACTTC. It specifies CATSGNRGSSYEQYF.

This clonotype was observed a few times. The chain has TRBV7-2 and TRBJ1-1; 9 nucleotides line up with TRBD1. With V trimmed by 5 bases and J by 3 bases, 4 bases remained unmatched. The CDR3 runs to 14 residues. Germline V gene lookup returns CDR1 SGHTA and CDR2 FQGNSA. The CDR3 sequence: CASSNRQGDTEAFF. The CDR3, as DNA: TGTGCCAGCAGCAATCGACAGGGGGACACTGAAGCTTTCTTT.

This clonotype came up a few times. The CDR3 sequence: CSAPPSTGLMNTEAFF. The CDR3 DNA reads TGCAGTGCCCCACCCTCGACAGGGCTCATGAACACTGAAGCTTTCTTT. This rearrangement joins TRBV20-1 to TRBJ1-1; 7 nucleotides agree with TRBD1. The CDR3 is made up of 16 amino acids. V shed 6 bases, J shed 0 bases, and the junction held 13 bases outside the gene matches. CDR1 DFQATT and CDR2 SNEGSKA come from the germline V gene (reference sequence).

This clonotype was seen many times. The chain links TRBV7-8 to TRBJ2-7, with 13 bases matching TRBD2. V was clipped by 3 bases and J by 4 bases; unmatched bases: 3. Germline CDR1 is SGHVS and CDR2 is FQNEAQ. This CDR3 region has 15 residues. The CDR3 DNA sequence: TGTGCCAGCAGCTTGACTAGCGGGGGGACGTACGAGCAGTACTTC. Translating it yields CASSLTSGGTYEQYF.

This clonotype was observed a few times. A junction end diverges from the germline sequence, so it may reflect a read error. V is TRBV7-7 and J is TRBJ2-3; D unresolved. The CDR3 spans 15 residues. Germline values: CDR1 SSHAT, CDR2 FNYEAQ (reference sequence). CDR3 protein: CASSSSAGTTDTQYF. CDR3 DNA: TGTGCTAGCAGCTCCTCCGCCGGTACCACAGATACGCAGTATTTT.

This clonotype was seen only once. The CDR3 loop is CASSPRDRADHGYTF. CDR3 nucleotides: TGTGCCAGCAGTCCTCGGGACAGGGCGGACCATGGCTACACCTTC. The chain recombines TRBV28 with TRBJ1-2; the match to TRBD1 covers 9 bases. After removal of 5 bases from V and 6 bases from J, the junction contained 10 bases not matched to a gene. CDR3 length equals 15 residues. Germline values: CDR1 MDHEN, CDR2 SYDVKM.

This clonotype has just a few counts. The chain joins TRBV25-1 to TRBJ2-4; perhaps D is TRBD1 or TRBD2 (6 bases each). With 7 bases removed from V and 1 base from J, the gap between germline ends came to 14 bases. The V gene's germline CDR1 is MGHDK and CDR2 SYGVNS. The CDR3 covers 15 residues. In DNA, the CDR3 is TGTGCCAGCACCGGTAGGGGGGAGGCCAAAAACATTCAGTACTTC. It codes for CASTGRGEAKNIQYF.

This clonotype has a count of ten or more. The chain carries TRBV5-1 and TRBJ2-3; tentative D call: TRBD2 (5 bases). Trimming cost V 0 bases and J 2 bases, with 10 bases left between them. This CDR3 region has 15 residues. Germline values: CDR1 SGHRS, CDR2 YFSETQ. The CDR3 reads CASSLGGSDTDTQYF. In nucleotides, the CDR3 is TGCGCCAGCAGCTTGGGAGGGTCTGACACAGATACGCAGTATTTT.

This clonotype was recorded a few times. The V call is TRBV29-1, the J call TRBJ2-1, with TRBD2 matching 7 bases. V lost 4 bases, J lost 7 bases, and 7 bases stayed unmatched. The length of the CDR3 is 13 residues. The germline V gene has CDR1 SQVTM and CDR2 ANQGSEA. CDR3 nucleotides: TGCAGCGTTGGGACCGCGGGAGTGAATGAGCAGTTCTTC. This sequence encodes CSVGTAGVNEQFF.

The CDR3 protein is CASSSGRGGYGYTF. The CDR3 DNA sequence: TGTGCCAGCAGCTCCGGCAGGGGAGGGTATGGCTACACCTTC. The rearrangement joins TRBV7-2 to TRBJ1-2, with D tentatively TRBD1 (6 bases). V dropped 4 bases and J dropped 5 bases, with 14 bases sitting between them. The CDR3 has 14 amino acids. Per germline, CDR1 SGHTA and CDR2 FQGNSA.

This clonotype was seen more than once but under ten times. The CDR3 loop is CASTGGGLDEQFF. The DNA of the CDR3 is TGTGCCAGCACCGGGGGGGGGTTGGATGAGCAGTTCTTC. The chain has TRBV28 and TRBJ2-1; TRBD2 aligns across 8 bases. V was clipped by 7 bases and J by 8 bases; unmatched bases: 7. This CDR3 has 13 residues. CDR1 is MDHEN, CDR2 SYDVKM, per germline. The whole variable domain, remainder taken from reference TRBV28 and TRBJ2-1, is DVKVTQSSRYLVKRTGEKVFLECVQDMDHENMFWYRQDPGLGLRLIYFSYDVKMKEKGDIPEGYSVSREKKERFSLILESASTNQTSMYLCASTGGGLDEQFFGPGTRLTVL.